These T cell receptor beta chains were read from a single sample in a study of blood T cell repertoires in COVID-19. Assay used: immunoSEQ multiplex PCR; TCRdb lists only in-frame clones, some missing. This sample has some 140,000 clones, with approximately 87% found just once. The source material was peripheral blood. The receptors stem from a man aged 45-65 years with active COVID-19. Both conserved end residues are part of each CDR3. A D gene is named only where the DNA matches it firmly. Part of the rows lack a size; the others show once, few, many or a class for expanded clones.

20 | TRBJ2-3 | TRBV3-1/TRBV3-2 | TRBD2 | . | CASSQRGLGTSGGSTDTQYF | TGTGCCAGCAGCCAAAGGGGTTTGGGGACTAGCGGGGGGTCCACAGATACGCAGTATTTT
14 | TRBJ1-1 | TRBV19 | . | . | CASSSRGADTEAFF | TGTGCCAGTAGTTCTCGGGGGGCCGACACTGAAGCTTTCTTT
12 | TRBJ1-1 | TRBV18 | . | few | CASSGRGTEAFF | TGTGCCAGCTCGGGTCGAGGGACTGAAGCTTTCTTT
20 | TRBJ2-7 | TRBV3-1/TRBV3-2 | . | once | CASSQGTLAPVTGPGYEQYF | TGTGCCAGCAGCCAAGGTACATTGGCGCCCGTTACCGGGCCGGGGTACGAGCAGTACTTC
16 | TRBJ2-3 | TRBV2 | TRBD1 | . | CASRPGQGRGTDTQYF | TGTGCCAGCAGGCCGGGACAGGGTAGGGGCACAGATACGCAGTATTTT
13 | TRBJ1-1 | TRBV7-9 | . | . | CASIGGVGTEAFF | TGTGCCAGCATAGGGGGGGTTGGCACTGAAGCTTTCTTT
15 | TRBJ1-1 | TRBV7-9 | TRBD1 | . | CASSAKGARGTEAFF | TGTGCCAGCAGCGCCAAGGGGGCGCGGGGCACTGAAGCTTTCTTT
12 | TRBJ1-1 | TRBV19 | . | . | CASSNRATEAFF | TGTGCCAGTAGTAACAGGGCCACTGAAGCTTTCTTT
12 | TRBJ2-3 | TRBV3-1/TRBV3-2 | . | . | CASSPTEDTQYF | TGTGCCAGCAGCCCAACAGAAGATACGCAGTATTTT
13 | TRBJ2-7 | TRBV6-2/TRBV6-3 | TRBD1 | . | CASSYSGQGGEYF | TGTGCCAGCAGTTACTCGGGACAGGGAGGGGAGTACTTC
14 | TRBJ2-3 | TRBV5-1 | . | . | CASSLEQSTDTQYF | TGCGCCAGCAGCTTGGAACAAAGCACAGATACGCAGTATTTT
14 | TRBJ2-7 | TRBV6-5 | TRBD2 | . | CASSYGGGAHEQYF | TGTGCCAGCAGTTACGGCGGGGGGGCCCACGAGCAGTACTTC
14 | TRBJ1-5 | TRBV6-5 | . | . | CASSYSRGGQPQHF | TGTGCCAGCAGTTACTCCCGTGGGGGGCAGCCCCAGCATTTT
16 | TRBJ1-2 | TRBV7-9 | . | few | CASSPREYPLNYGYTF | TGTGCCAGCAGCCCCCGGGAGTACCCCCTTAACTATGGCTACACCTTC
16 | TRBJ1-3 | TRBV5-4 | TRBD1 | . | CASSLQTGGIGNTIYF | TGTGCCAGCAGCTTACAAACAGGGGGCATTGGAAACACCATATATTTT
16 | TRBJ1-2 | TRBV7-9 | . | . | CASSVLRGGGSYGYTF | TGTGCCAGCAGCGTCCTCCGAGGGGGGGGGAGCTATGGCTACACCTTC
16 | TRBJ1-2 | TRBV4-1 | TRBD1 | . | CASSETGGGFNYGYTF | TGCGCCAGCAGCGAGACAGGGGGAGGTTTTAACTATGGCTACACCTTC
16 | TRBJ2-5 | TRBV9 | TRBD2 | . | CASSPWTSGGKETQYF | TGTGCCAGCAGCCCCTGGACTAGCGGGGGGAAAGAGACCCAGTACTTC
12 | TRBJ1-2 | TRBV2 | . | . | CATSAGNYGYTF | TGTGCGACCTCCGCGGGGAACTATGGCTACACCTTC
16 | TRBJ1-3 | TRBV6-5 | TRBD1 | . | CASSYSSQGAGNTIYF | TGTGCCAGCAGTTACTCGTCACAGGGGGCTGGAAACACCATATATTTT
14 | TRBJ1-1 | TRBV7-2 | . | . | CATTIEGENTEAFF | TGTGCCACCACGATCGAGGGCGAGAACACTGAAGCTTTCTTT
14 | TRBJ1-2 | TRBV6-5 | TRBD1 | . | CASLTITGAGGYTF | TGTGCCAGCCTTACGATCACAGGGGCGGGTGGCTACACCTTC
14 | TRBJ1-1 | TRBV10-2 | . | . | CASSEAQMYTEAFF | TGCGCCAGCAGTGAGGCACAGATGTATACTGAAGCTTTCTTT
13 | TRBJ1-5 | TRBV3-1/TRBV3-2 | . | . | CASSQDGVRAQHF | TGTGCCAGCAGCCAAGACGGAGTACGGGCCCAGCATTTT
15 | TRBJ1-5 | TRBV29-1 | TRBD1 | . | CSVPGGTDSNQPQHF | TGCAGCGTCCCTGGGGGGACAGATAGCAATCAGCCCCAGCATTTT
14 | TRBJ2-3 | TRBV5-1 | TRBD2 | . | CASSPSGGVDTQYF | TGCGCCAGCAGCCCCAGCGGGGGGGTAGATACGCAGTATTTT
14 | TRBJ2-5 | TRBV5-6 | . | . | CASSSLKGQETQYF | TGTGCCAGCAGCTCCCTAAAGGGGCAAGAGACCCAGTACTTC
13 | TRBJ1-5 | TRBV30 | TRBD1 | . | CAWSATGPQPQHF | TGTGCCTGGAGTGCGACAGGGCCTCAGCCCCAGCATTTT
14 | TRBJ2-7 | TRBV7-9 | TRBD1 | . | CASRSGTGGYEQYF | TGTGCCAGCAGATCCGGGACAGGGGGTTACGAGCAGTACTTC
15 | TRBJ1-5 | TRBV19 | TRBD1 | . | CASTATGRRGQPQHF | TGTGCCAGTACTGCGACAGGGAGAAGGGGTCAGCCCCAGCATTTT
19 | TRBJ1-3 | TRBV9 | . | few | CASSVTPTGFGTSGNTIYF | TGTGCCAGCAGCGTAACTCCGACAGGTTTCGGTACATCTGGAAACACCATATATTTT
16 | TRBJ2-7 | TRBV19 | . | . | CASSKGGDGWSYEQYF | TGTGCCAGTAGTAAGGGGGGGGACGGATGGTCCTACGAGCAGTACTTC
16 | TRBJ2-5 | TRBV27 | TRBD1 | . | CASSLGTGGGWETQYF | TGTGCCAGCAGTCTGGGGACAGGGGGGGGTTGGGAGACCCAGTACTTC
13 | TRBJ2-5 | TRBV12-5 | . | . | CASGDRKRETQYF | TGTGCTAGTGGTGACAGGAAAAGGGAGACCCAGTACTTC
15 | TRBJ2-5 | TRBV5-4 | . | . | CASSLSGPRQETQYF | TGTGCCAGCAGCTTGTCAGGGCCCCGCCAAGAGACCCAGTACTTC
13 | TRBJ2-6 | TRBV15 | . | . | CATLASGANVLTF | TGTGCCACCCTAGCCTCTGGGGCCAACGTCCTGACTTTC
14 | TRBJ2-2 | TRBV25-1 | . | . | CASTPGGYTGELFF | TGTGCCAGCACGCCTGGCGGATACACCGGGGAGCTGTTTTTT
14 | TRBJ2-7 | TRBV6-6 | . | . | CASSYGSSSYEQYF | TGTGCCAGCAGTTACGGCAGTTCCTCCTACGAGCAGTACTTC
15 | TRBJ2-3 | TRBV2 | . | . | CASSDVGATTDTQYF | TGTGCCAGCAGTGACGTGGGGGCTACCACAGATACGCAGTATTTT
13 | TRBJ2-1 | TRBV11-2 | TRBD2 | . | CASSTAGGGEQFF | TGTGCCAGCAGCACAGCGGGGGGGGGCGAGCAGTTCTTC
14 | TRBJ2-3 | TRBV5-1 | TRBD2 | . | CASRNAGVRDTQYF | TGCGCCAGCAGAAATGCGGGGGTTAGAGATACGCAGTATTTT
15 | TRBJ1-1 | TRBV14 | TRBD1 | . | CASSPNRGRVAEAFF | TGTGCCAGCAGCCCAAATAGGGGGCGCGTTGCTGAAGCTTTCTTT
14 | TRBJ2-3 | TRBV6-4 | . | . | CASSAGYLTDTQYF | TGTGCCAGCAGTGCGGGGTACCTCACAGATACGCAGTATTTT
14 | TRBJ2-7 | TRBV5-5 | TRBD1 | . | CASSFLTGSYEQYF | TGTGCCAGCAGCTTCCTGACAGGGAGCTACGAGCAGTACTTC
17 | TRBJ2-2 | TRBV19 | TRBD1 | . | CASSIGTETGVTGELFF | TGTGCCAGTAGTATAGGTACAGAAACAGGGGTTACCGGGGAGCTGTTTTTT
14 | TRBJ2-5 | TRBV3-1/TRBV3-2 | . | . | CASSQGTVQETQYF | TGTGCCAGCAGCCAAGGGACAGTACAAGAGACCCAGTACTTC
11 | TRBJ2-3 | TRBV12-3/TRBV12-4 | . | . | CASSFEDTQYF | TGTGCCAGCAGTTTCGAGGATACGCAGTATTTT
17 | TRBJ1-2 | TRBV7-8 | TRBD1 | . | CASSLGGTGRVDYGYTF | TGTGCCAGCAGCTTAGGGGGGACAGGGCGCGTTGACTATGGCTACACCTTC